The sequence of this TCR beta chain was determined in a study of blood T cell repertoires in COVID-19 (TCRdb year 2020). Notes on the research overall: Collaborator samples came from the United States, Italy and Spain and covered acute and convalescent phases of COVID-19. Where available, HLA class I and class II types were taken from metadata supplied by the sample provider and were not determined by assay-based typing. The prospective study material was composed of cDNA or gDNA derived from T cells, B-cell-depleted T cells, or PBMCs. The repertoires were released in a freely available public database meant as a resource for research on the immune response to SARS-CoV-2. The sample metadata nearly always contained a de-identified subject ID, COVID-19 status, age in years and sex. Samples came from the ongoing ImmuneRACE study (first 160 participants) plus 1,254 subjects from 6 global collaborators. Deeply sampled blood TCRbeta repertoires from subjects exposed to, actively infected with, or recovered from COVID-19 were included in the dataset.

Counted from cysteine to phenylalanine, this CDR3 has 15 amino acids. Here the CDR3 DNA is all that survives: 45 bases in frame from base 1. According to the germline V gene, CDR1 reads MDHEN and CDR2 reads SYDVKM. Unmatched junction bases come to 6, with V trimmed by 6 bases and J by 0 bases. TCRbeta CDR3 regions were amplified from genomic DNA using the immunoSEQ Assay, a bias-controlled multiplex PCR. The paper's processing steps were these. Nucleated cell counts per sample were estimated from amplification of reference gene primers within the assay. Sequence reads were collapsed and filtered to measure the absolute abundance of every unique TCRbeta CDR3 rearrangement. Productive Simpson clonality was computed per sample as the square root of Simpson's diversity index over productive rearrangements. TCRdb obtained this table from immuneACCESS and retained in-frame rearrangements with V and J assigned. These tables miss some clones; where compared with another copy, unresolved V genes account for less than half of the shortfall, and the remainder is unexplained. V and J calls and clone size are those listed in that table; D and trimming were worked out from the DNA. The sample contains roughly 300,000 clones, about 88% of them found a single time. The ten largest clones capture more than 1.1% of the sample.

At one collaborating source in Seattle, patients were enrolled during active infection and were followed longitudinally through the course of disease. Each collaborating institution followed its own protocols to collect whole blood in K2EDTA tubes. Collaborator samples were shipped for TCRbeta analysis as frozen whole blood, isolated PBMCs, or DNA extracted from either sample type. Broader findings and caveats from the paper: Clinical and demographic metadata were provided uncurated, with the amount varying by source and participant.

This clone has a single count. Which antigen it targets is not known. No quality values exist for individual bases; no much larger clone is one base distant. Recombination linked TRBV28 to TRBJ1-2; the junction holds 8 bases that match TRBD1. The source is a human donor with COVID-19, enrolled during active disease. The donor label of this sample is uncertain. The specimen sequenced was peripheral blood. CDR3 sequence: CASSPRTGTNYGYTF. Read as DNA, the sequence is TGTGCCAGCAGCCCGAGGACAGGGACTAACTATGGCTACACCTTC.